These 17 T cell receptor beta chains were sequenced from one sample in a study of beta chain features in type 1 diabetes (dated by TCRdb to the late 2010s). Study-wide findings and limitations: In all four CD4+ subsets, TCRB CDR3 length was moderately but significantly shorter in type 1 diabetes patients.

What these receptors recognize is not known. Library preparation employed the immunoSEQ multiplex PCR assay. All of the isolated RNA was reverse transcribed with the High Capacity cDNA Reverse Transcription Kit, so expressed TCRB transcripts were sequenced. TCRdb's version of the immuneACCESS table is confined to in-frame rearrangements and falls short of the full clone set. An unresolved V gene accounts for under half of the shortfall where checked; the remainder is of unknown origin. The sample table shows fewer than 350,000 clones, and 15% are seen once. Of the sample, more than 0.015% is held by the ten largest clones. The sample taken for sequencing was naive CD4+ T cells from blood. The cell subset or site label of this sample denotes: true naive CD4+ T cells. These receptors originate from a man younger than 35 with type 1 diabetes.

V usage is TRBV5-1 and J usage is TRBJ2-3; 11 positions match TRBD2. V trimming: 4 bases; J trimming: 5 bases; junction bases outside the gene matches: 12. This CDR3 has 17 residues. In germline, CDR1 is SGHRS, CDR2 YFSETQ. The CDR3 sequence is CASSPALAGGPLDTQYF. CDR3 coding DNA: TGCGCCAGCAGCCCGGCATTAGCGGGAGGGCCGTTAGATACGCAGTATTTT. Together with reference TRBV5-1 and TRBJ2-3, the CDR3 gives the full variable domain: KAGVTQTPRYLIKTRGQQVTLSCSPISGHRSVSWYQQTPGQGLQFLFEYFSETQRNKGNFPGRFSGRQFSNSRSEMNVSTLELGDSALYLCASSPALAGGPLDTQYFGPGTRLTVL.

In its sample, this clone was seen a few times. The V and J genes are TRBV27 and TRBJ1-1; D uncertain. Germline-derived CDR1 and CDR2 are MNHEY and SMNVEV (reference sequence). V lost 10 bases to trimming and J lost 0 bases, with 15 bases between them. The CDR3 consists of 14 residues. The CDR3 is CAKTSEQMNTEAFF. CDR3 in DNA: TGTGCCAAAACATCAGAACAGATGAACACTGAAGCTTTCTTT.

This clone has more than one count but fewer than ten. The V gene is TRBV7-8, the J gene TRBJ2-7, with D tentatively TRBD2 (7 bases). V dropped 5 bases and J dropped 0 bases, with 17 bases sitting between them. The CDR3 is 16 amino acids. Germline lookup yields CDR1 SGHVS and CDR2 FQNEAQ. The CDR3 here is CASSLSGGPSSYEQYF. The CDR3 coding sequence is TGTGCCAGCAGCCTCTCCGGGGGGCCTAGCTCCTACGAGCAGTACTTC.

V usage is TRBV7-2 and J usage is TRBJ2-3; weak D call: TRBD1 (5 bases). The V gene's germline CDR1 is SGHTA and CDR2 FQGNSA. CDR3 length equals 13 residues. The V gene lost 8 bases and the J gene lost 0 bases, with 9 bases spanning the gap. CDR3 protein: CASAGPSTDTQYF. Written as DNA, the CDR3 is TGTGCCAGCGCAGGGCCTAGCACAGATACGCAGTATTTT.

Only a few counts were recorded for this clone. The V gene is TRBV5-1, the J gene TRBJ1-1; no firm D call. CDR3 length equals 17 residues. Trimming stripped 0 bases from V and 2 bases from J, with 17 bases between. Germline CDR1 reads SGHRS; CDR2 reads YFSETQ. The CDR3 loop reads CASSLVGPVSENTEAFF. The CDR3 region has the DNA TGCGCCAGCAGCTTGGTTGGGCCGGTCTCAGAAAACACTGAAGCTTTCTTT.

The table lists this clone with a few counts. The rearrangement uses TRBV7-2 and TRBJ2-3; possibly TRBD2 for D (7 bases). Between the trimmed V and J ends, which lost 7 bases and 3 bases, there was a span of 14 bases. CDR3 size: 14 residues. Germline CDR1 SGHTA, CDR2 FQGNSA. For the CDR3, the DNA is TGTGCCAGCACGGCTAAGGGGGGGACAGATACGCAGTATTTT. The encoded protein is CASTAKGGTDTQYF. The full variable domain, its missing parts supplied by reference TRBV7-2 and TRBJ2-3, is GAGVSQSPSNKVTEKGKDVELRCDPISGHTALYWYRQSLGQGLEFLIYFQGNSAPDKSGLPSDRFSAERTGGSVSTLTIQRTQQEDSAVYLCASTAKGGTDTQYFGPGTRLTVL.

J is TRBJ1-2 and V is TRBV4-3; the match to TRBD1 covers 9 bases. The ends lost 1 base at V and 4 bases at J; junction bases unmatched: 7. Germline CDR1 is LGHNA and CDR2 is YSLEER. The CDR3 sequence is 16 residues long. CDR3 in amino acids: CASSQGAGTGPYGYTF. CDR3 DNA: TGCGCCAGCAGCCAAGGGGCCGGGACAGGGCCCTATGGCTACACCTTC.

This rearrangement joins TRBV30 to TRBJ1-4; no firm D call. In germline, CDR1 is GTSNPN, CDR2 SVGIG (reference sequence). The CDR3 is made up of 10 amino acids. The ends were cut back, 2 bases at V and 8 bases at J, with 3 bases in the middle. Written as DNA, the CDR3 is TGTGCCTGGAGTCGGGAAAAACTGTTTTTT. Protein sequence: CAWSREKLFF.

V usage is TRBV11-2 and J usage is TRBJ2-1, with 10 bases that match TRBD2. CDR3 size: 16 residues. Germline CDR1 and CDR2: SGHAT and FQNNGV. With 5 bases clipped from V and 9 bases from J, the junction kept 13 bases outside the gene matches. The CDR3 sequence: CASSANPGLATGEQFF. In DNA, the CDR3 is TGTGCCAGCAGCGCAAACCCGGGACTAGCGACAGGTGAGCAGTTCTTC. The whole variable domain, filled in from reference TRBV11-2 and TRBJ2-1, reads EAGVAQSPRYKIIEKRQSVAFWCNPISGHATLYWYQQILGQGPKLLIQFQNNGVVDDSQLPKDRFSAERLKGVDSTLKIQPAKLEDSAVYLCASSANPGLATGEQFFGPGTRLTVL.

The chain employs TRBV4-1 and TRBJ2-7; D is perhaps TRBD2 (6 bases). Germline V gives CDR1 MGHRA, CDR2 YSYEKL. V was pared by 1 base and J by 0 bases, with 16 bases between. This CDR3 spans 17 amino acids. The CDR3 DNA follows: TGCGCCAGCAGCCAAGTTTGGACGGCGGGGAGCTCCTACGAGCAGTACTTC. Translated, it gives CASSQVWTAGSSYEQYF.

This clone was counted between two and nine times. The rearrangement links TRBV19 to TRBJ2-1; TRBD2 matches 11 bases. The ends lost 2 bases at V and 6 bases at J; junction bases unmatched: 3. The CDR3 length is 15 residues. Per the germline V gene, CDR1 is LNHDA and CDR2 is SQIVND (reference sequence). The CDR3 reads CASSILAGGLNEQFF. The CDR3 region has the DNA TGTGCCAGTAGTATACTAGCGGGAGGTCTCAATGAGCAGTTCTTC.

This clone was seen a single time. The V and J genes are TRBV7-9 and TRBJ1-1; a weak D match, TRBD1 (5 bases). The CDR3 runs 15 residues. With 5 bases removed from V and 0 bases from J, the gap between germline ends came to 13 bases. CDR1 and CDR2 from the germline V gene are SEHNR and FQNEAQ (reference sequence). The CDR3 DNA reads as TGTGCCAGCAGCCCCCGGACACAAGTGAACACTGAAGCTTTCTTT. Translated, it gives CASSPRTQVNTEAFF.

The CDR3 spells CATSRVNRVDTEAFF. The CDR3 nucleotides read TGTGCCACCAGCAGAGTGAACAGGGTGGACACTGAAGCTTTCTTT. This chain joins TRBV15 and TRBJ1-1, with D perhaps matching TRBD1 (6 bases). The CDR3 spans 15 residues. The V gene's germline CDR1 is LNHNV and CDR2 YYDKDF (reference sequence). V was shortened by 1 base and J by 3 bases, with 12 bases between the two germline ends.

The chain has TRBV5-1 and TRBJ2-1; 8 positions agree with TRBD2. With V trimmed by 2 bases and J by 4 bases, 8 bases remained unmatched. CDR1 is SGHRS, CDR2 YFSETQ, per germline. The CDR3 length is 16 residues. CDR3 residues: CASSFRGGRQYNEQFF. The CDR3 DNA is TGCGCCAGCAGCTTTCGCGGCGGGAGGCAGTACAATGAGCAGTTCTTC. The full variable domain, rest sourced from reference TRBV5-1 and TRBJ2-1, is KAGVTQTPRYLIKTRGQQVTLSCSPISGHRSVSWYQQTPGQGLQFLFEYFSETQRNKGNFPGRFSGRQFSNSRSEMNVSTLELGDSALYLCASSFRGGRQYNEQFFGPGTRLTVL.

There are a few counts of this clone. CDR3 region: CASSATSASYNEQFF. Here the CDR3 DNA reads TGTGCCAGCAGTGCGACTAGCGCCTCCTACAATGAGCAGTTCTTC. This chain joins TRBV6-5 and TRBJ2-1; TRBD2 agrees at 8 bases. After removal of 5 bases from V and 0 bases from J, the junction contained 3 bases not matched to a gene. Looked up from germline, CDR1 is MNHEY and CDR2 is SVGAGI. CDR3 length: 15 amino acids.

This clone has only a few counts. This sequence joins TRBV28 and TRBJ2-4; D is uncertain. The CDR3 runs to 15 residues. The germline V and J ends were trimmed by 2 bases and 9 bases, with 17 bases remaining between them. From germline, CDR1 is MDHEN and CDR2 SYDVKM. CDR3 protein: CASSLSATPAGIQYF. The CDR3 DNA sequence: TGTGCCAGCAGTTTAAGTGCCACGCCCGCAGGCATTCAGTACTTC. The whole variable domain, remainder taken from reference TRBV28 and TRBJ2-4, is DVKVTQSSRYLVKRTGEKVFLECVQDMDHENMFWYRQDPGLGLRLIYFSYDVKMKEKGDIPEGYSVSREKKERFSLILESASTNQTSMYLCASSLSATPAGIQYFGAGTRLSVL.

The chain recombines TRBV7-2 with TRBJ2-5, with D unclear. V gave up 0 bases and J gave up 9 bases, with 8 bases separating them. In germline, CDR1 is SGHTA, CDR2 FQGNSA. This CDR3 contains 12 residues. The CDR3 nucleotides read TGTGCCAGCAGCTTAGCGGCTCCCCCCCAGTACTTC. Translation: CASSLAAPPQYF.